The rows below give T cell receptor beta chains drawn from one sample of a study of shared T cell receptors in the human thymus. The table came from immunoSEQ multiplex PCR; TCRdb's copy has only in-frame clones and leaves some out. The table shows about 660,000 clones, with more than 70% occurring only once. The same sample was also used in a study of human thymus T cells.

Sequenced input: thymocytes. The receptors stem from a boy younger than two with a congenital heart defect. The CDR3 runs from the conserved cysteine through the conserved F or W. D genes are given only for firm matches. Size is omitted from some rows. Given values are once, few, many or a class for expanded clones.

TGCGCCAGCAGCCAAACCCAGGGGGACTTCTACAATGAGCAGTTCTTC	CASSQTQGDFYNEQFF	TRBJ2-1	NA	TRBV4-1	NA
TGCGCCAGCAGCCAAGATGGGGCTAACGAGCAGTACTTC	CASSQDGANEQYF	TRBJ2-7	NA	TRBV4-3	NA
TGTGCCATCAGTGAGAAACTAGCGGGGAGAGGGGGCTTCACAGATACGCAGTATTTT	CAISEKLAGRGGFTDTQYF	TRBJ2-3	NA	TRBV10-3	TRBD2
TGTGCCAGCAGCTTGGCCCCGACAGGGCATCCAGATACGCAGTATTTT	CASSLAPTGHPDTQYF	TRBJ2-3	NA	TRBV5-6	TRBD1
TGTGCCAGCAGTACCGGTCCAGGACAGAGGAGTGACACCGGGGAGCTGTTTTTT	CASSTGPGQRSDTGELFF	TRBJ2-2	NA	TRBV27	NA
TGTGCCTCCCTCAGGGTCTCTGGGGCCAACGTCCTGACTTTC	CASLRVSGANVLTF	TRBJ2-6	once	TRBV30	NA
TGTGCCAGCTCACCACCGCCGACAGGGGCGGCTGGGGAGCAGTACTTC	CASSPPPTGAAGEQYF	TRBJ2-7	NA	TRBV18	TRBD1
TGTGCCACCAGCAGCGGACAGGACTCTAATTTTAACTATGGCTACACCTTC	CATSSGQDSNFNYGYTF	TRBJ1-2	NA	TRBV15	TRBD1
TGTGCCAGCAGCCCGAGGGGCGGGACCTACGAGCAGTACTTC	CASSPRGGTYEQYF	TRBJ2-7	NA	TRBV5-5	NA
TGTGCCAGCAGCTTAGGGCCCCGGGCAGGGGACACTGAAGCTTTCTTT	CASSLGPRAGDTEAFF	TRBJ1-1	NA	TRBV7-2	NA
TGTGCCAGCAGCTTGAGGAGCGGGTCCTTTTCCTACAATGAGCAGTTCTTC	CASSLRSGSFSYNEQFF	TRBJ2-1	NA	TRBV5-5	NA
TGTGCCAGCAGGTTCCAGGGGGAGGACTATGGCTACACCTTC	CASRFQGEDYGYTF	TRBJ1-2	NA	TRBV2	TRBD1
TGTGCCAGCAGCCCCGAGGAGCGCCCGAACACCGGGGAGCTGTTTTTT	CASSPEERPNTGELFF	TRBJ2-2	NA	TRBV9	NA
TGTGCCAGTAGTCCCCGGACAGTTCCGGCAACTAATGAAAAACTGTTTTTT	CASSPRTVPATNEKLFF	TRBJ1-4	once	TRBV19	NA
TGTGCCAGCAGCTTACCCGACAAGAACACTGAAGCTTTCTTT	CASSLPDKNTEAFF	TRBJ1-1	NA	TRBV7-8	NA
TGTGCCAGCAGCGCGGACAGCTATGGCTACACCTTC	CASSADSYGYTF	TRBJ1-2	few	TRBV7-2	NA
TGTGCCAGCAGCTTGGTGGCGGGACGACTAATCTATGGCTACACCTTC	CASSLVAGRLIYGYTF	TRBJ1-2	once	TRBV5-4	NA
TGCGCCAGCAGCCAAGACCTCCAGGGGACGTCTCCACCCCTCCACTTT	CASSQDLQGTSPPLHF	TRBJ1-6	few	TRBV4-1	NA
TGTGCCAGCAGTTCCGTGACTAGCGGGAGGGTACGCACAGATACGCAGTATTTT	CASSSVTSGRVRTDTQYF	TRBJ2-3	NA	TRBV28	TRBD2
TGCGCCAGCAGTCCAGGGACTAGCGGGAGCTCGTACGAGCAGTACTTC	CASSPGTSGSSYEQYF	TRBJ2-7	NA	TRBV10-1	TRBD2
TGTGCCAGCAGCTTGAGGTGGACAGACGGTAATTCACCCCTCCACTTT	CASSLRWTDGNSPLHF	TRBJ1-6	few	TRBV5-6	NA
TGCGCCAGCAGCCTAAGCACTAGTGGGGGGAGCACAGATACGCAGTATTTT	CASSLSTSGGSTDTQYF	TRBJ2-3	NA	TRBV4-1	NA
TGTGCCAGCAGCGTAGGGGACCGGAAGGCTAGCGGCTCCTACGAGCAGTACTTC	CASSVGDRKASGSYEQYF	TRBJ2-7	NA	TRBV9	TRBD2
TGTGCCAGCAGCCAAGAGGGCCAAGAGTCCTACAATGAGCAGTTCTTC	CASSQEGQESYNEQFF	TRBJ2-1	NA	TRBV4-2	NA
TGTGCCACCAGCACACGGACTACCTACAATGAGCAGTTCTTC	CATSTRTTYNEQFF	TRBJ2-1	once	TRBV15	NA
TGCGCCAGCAGCCAAAGGCCCCGGGTCCAACATTTCGCGAACACCGGGGAGCTGTTTTTT	CASSQRPRVQHFANTGELFF	TRBJ2-2	NA	TRBV4-3	NA
TGTGCCAGCAGCCGCGACAGCACCGGGGAGCTGTTTTTT	CASSRDSTGELFF	TRBJ2-2	NA	TRBV7-2	NA
TGTGCCAGCAGCGAAAAGATCCCCGCTGGGCAGCCCAATTCACCCCTCCACTTT	CASSEKIPAGQPNSPLHF	TRBJ1-6	NA	TRBV7-8	NA
TGTGCCAGCAGCCGACCCCATCGGCGGCACCACTACGAGCAGTACTTC	CASSRPHRRHHYEQYF	TRBJ2-7	NA	TRBV7-8	NA
TGTGCCAGTAGTATAACATGGACAGGCGTAAGCTACGAGCAGTACTTC	CASSITWTGVSYEQYF	TRBJ2-7	NA	TRBV19	TRBD1
TGTGCCAGCAGCTTCCCAGGGGGGCGAGGGGCTGAGCAGTTCTTC	CASSFPGGRGAEQFF	TRBJ2-1	NA	TRBV5-4	NA